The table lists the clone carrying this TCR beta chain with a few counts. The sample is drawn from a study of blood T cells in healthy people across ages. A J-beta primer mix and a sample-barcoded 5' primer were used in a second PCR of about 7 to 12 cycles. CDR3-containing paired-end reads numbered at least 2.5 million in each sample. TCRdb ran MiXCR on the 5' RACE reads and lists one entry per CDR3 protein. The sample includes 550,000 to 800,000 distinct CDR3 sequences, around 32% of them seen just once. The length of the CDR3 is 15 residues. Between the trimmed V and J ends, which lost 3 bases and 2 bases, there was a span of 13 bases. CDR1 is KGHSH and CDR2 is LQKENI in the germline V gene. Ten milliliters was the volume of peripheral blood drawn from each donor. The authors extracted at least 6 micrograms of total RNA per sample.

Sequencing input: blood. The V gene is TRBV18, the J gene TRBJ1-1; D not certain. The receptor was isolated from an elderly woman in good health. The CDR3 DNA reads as TGTGCCAGCTCACCGAAGGAGGCCGGTAACACTGAAGCTTTCTTT. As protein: CASSPKEAGNTEAFF.